Listed here are 4 T cell receptor beta chains from one sample, sequenced in a study of shared clonotypes between healthy human individuals. Some clones are missing from TCRdb's copy, which holds only in-frame ones; the method was immunoSEQ multiplex PCR. The sample carries fewer than 600,000 clones, more than 70% recorded once. Sequenced material: PBMCs. Receptors originate from a woman aged 35 to 49 in good health. Some clones in this sample may be carry-over from other donors' samples.

The table lists this clone with a count of one. A much larger clonotype is one base distant, so this may be a read error. The chain joins TRBV9 to TRBJ2-7; D gene uncertain. Germline V gene sequence: CDR1 SGDLS, CDR2 YYNGEE. CDR3 size: 17 residues. CDR3 sequence reads: CASSPTASGRRTYGQYF. CDR3 sequence (DNA): TGTGCCAGCAGCCCCACCGCGTCCGGAAGACGAACCTACGGGCAGTACTTC. The full variable domain, rest sourced from reference TRBV9 and TRBJ2-7, is DSGVTQTPKHLITATGQRVTLRCSPRSGDLSVYWYQQSLDQGLQFLIQYYNGEERAKGNILERFSAQQFPDLHSELNLSSLELGDSALYFCASSPTASGRRTYGQYFGPGTRLTVT.

The chain links TRBV6-1 to TRBJ1-1, with D maybe TRBD1 (5 bases). CDR1 is MNHNS, CDR2 SASEGT, per germline. Trimming removed 4 bases from V and 1 base from J, with 10 bases in between. This CDR3 spans 14 amino acids. In DNA, the CDR3 is TGTGCCAGCAGTGGCGCGAGGGGGAACACTGAAGCTTTCTTT. It is translated as CASSGARGNTEAFF.

This chain links TRBV21-1 with TRBJ2-1. TRBV21-1 is termed a pseudogene. The CDR3 extends over 11 amino acids. This chain's CDR3 is CASSRGNEQFF. The CDR3 nucleotides read TGTGCCAGCAGCAGGGGCAATGAGCAGTTCTTC.

To note about this clone: The junction does not match germline at one end; this may be a read error. The V call is TRBV28, the J call TRBJ2-1, with a tentative D call TRBD2 (6 bases). The V gene's germline CDR1 is MDHEN and CDR2 SYDVKM. There are 13 residues in the CDR3. CDR3 sequence: CASSFAGYSEQFF. In nucleotides, the CDR3 is TGTGCCAGCAGTTTCGCGGGGTACAGTGAGCAGTTCTTC.